The rows below give T cell receptor beta chains drawn from one sample of a study of blood T cells in healthy people across ages. MiXCR, applied by TCRdb to the 5' RACE reads, yields one record per CDR3 protein. There are 650,000 to 800,000 distinct CDR3 sequences in the sample; approximately 48% occur only once, and approximately 19% lies in the top ten. What was sequenced was blood. Receptor source: a man in his sixties in good health. CDR3s include the opening cysteine and the closing phenylalanine or tryptophan. Fields, in order: clone size, J gene, V gene, CDR3 length, D gene, CDR3 DNA, CDR3 protein. D genes are given only for firm matches. The size entry is marked missing in some rows and otherwise reads once, few, many or a size class.

clone_size: -
j_call: TRBJ1-2
v_call: TRBV2
cdr3_length: 15
d_call: -
cdr3_nt: TGTGCCAGCAGTGAATGGCAGGGTGAAAACTATGGCTACACCTTC
cdr3_aa: CASSEWQGENYGYTF

clone_size: -
j_call: TRBJ2-5
v_call: TRBV10-1
cdr3_length: 13
d_call: -
cdr3_nt: TGCGCCAGCAGTGAGATTAGGGGAGAGACCCAGTACTTC
cdr3_aa: CASSEIRGETQYF

clone_size: -
j_call: TRBJ2-7
v_call: TRBV12-3/TRBV12-4
cdr3_length: 15
d_call: -
cdr3_nt: TGTGCCAGCAGTTTAGTGAGGAGTCTGTCCTACGAGCAGTACTTC
cdr3_aa: CASSLVRSLSYEQYF

clone_size: -
j_call: TRBJ2-3
v_call: TRBV18
cdr3_length: 14
d_call: -
cdr3_nt: TGTGCCAGCTCATTACGCCCCAGCTCAGATACGCAGTATTTT
cdr3_aa: CASSLRPSSDTQYF

clone_size: few
j_call: TRBJ2-5
v_call: TRBV7-2
cdr3_length: 14
d_call: -
cdr3_nt: TGTGCCAGCAGCCGCGCGACAGGACAAGAGACCCAGTACTTC
cdr3_aa: CASSRATGQETQYF

clone_size: -
j_call: TRBJ2-1
v_call: TRBV7-3
cdr3_length: 15
d_call: -
cdr3_nt: TGTGCCAGCAGCTTGGAGGGGGGCCGATTCAATGAGCAGTTCTTC
cdr3_aa: CASSLEGGRFNEQFF

clone_size: few
j_call: TRBJ1-4
v_call: TRBV6-9
cdr3_length: 18
d_call: TRBD1
cdr3_nt: TGTGCCAGCCCCAATCCAAGTGGGACAGGTGCAACTAATGAAAAACTGTTTTTT
cdr3_aa: CASPNPSGTGATNEKLFF

clone_size: -
j_call: TRBJ2-7
v_call: TRBV7-2
cdr3_length: 15
d_call: TRBD2
cdr3_nt: TGTGCCAGCAGCTTACAGGCGGGGGGGTCCTACGGGCAGTACTTC
cdr3_aa: CASSLQAGGSYGQYF

clone_size: few
j_call: TRBJ2-1
v_call: TRBV6-5
cdr3_length: 13
d_call: -
cdr3_nt: TGTGCCAGCAGTTACGGGAGGTCCAATAATCAGTTCTTC
cdr3_aa: CASSYGRSNNQFF

clone_size: -
j_call: TRBJ2-3
v_call: TRBV2
cdr3_length: 13
d_call: -
cdr3_nt: TGTGCCAGCAGGGGGACACTAACAGATACGCAGTATTTT
cdr3_aa: CASRGTLTDTQYF

clone_size: many
j_call: TRBJ1-6
v_call: TRBV28
cdr3_length: 13
d_call: -
cdr3_nt: TGTGCCAGCAGTCTTCCCGTTCGTTCACCCCTCCACTTT
cdr3_aa: CASSLPVRSPLHF

clone_size: -
j_call: TRBJ2-3
v_call: TRBV7-2
cdr3_length: 16
d_call: -
cdr3_nt: TGTGCCAGCAGCTTACCTAGCGAGGTTAGCACAGATACGCAGTATTTT
cdr3_aa: CASSLPSEVSTDTQYF

clone_size: -
j_call: TRBJ1-2
v_call: TRBV7-2
cdr3_length: 13
d_call: -
cdr3_nt: TGTGCCAGCAGCTTAACCTTGACTGGTGGCTACACCTTC
cdr3_aa: CASSLTLTGGYTF

clone_size: medium-sized
j_call: TRBJ2-7
v_call: TRBV28
cdr3_length: 12
d_call: -
cdr3_nt: TGTGCCTCGGAAAGGGGCGGTTACGAGCAGTACTTC
cdr3_aa: CASERGGYEQYF

clone_size: few
j_call: TRBJ2-3
v_call: TRBV5-1
cdr3_length: 14
d_call: -
cdr3_nt: TGCGCCAGCAGCCCGGGGACTCTAGCAGATACGCAGTATTTT
cdr3_aa: CASSPGTLADTQYF

clone_size: -
j_call: TRBJ2-4
v_call: TRBV9
cdr3_length: 17
d_call: TRBD1
cdr3_nt: TGTGCCAGCAGCGTAGCTTCGGGACAGGGGGGCAAAAACATTCAGTACTTC
cdr3_aa: CASSVASGQGGKNIQYF

clone_size: -
j_call: TRBJ1-4
v_call: TRBV25-1
cdr3_length: 15
d_call: -
cdr3_nt: TGTGCCAGCAGTGATTGGGTTGCAACTAATGAAAAACTGTTTTTT
cdr3_aa: CASSDWVATNEKLFF

clone_size: -
j_call: TRBJ2-7
v_call: TRBV2
cdr3_length: 14
d_call: -
cdr3_nt: TGTGCCAGCAGTGTCAGGGGCAACACCTACGAGCAGTACTTC
cdr3_aa: CASSVRGNTYEQYF

clone_size: -
j_call: TRBJ1-2
v_call: TRBV10-3
cdr3_length: 13
d_call: -
cdr3_nt: TGTGCCAGCAGTGACAGTCCTGGGGATGGCTACACCTTC
cdr3_aa: CASSDSPGDGYTF

clone_size: -
j_call: TRBJ2-7
v_call: TRBV28
cdr3_length: 14
d_call: -
cdr3_nt: TGTGCCAGCAGTCCGGGGGCGAGCTCCTACGAGCAGTACTTC
cdr3_aa: CASSPGASSYEQYF

clone_size: few
j_call: TRBJ1-1
v_call: TRBV15
cdr3_length: 14
d_call: -
cdr3_nt: TGTGCCACCAGCAGACGGAGGGGGGACACTGAAGCTTTCTTT
cdr3_aa: CATSRRRGDTEAFF

clone_size: -
j_call: TRBJ2-1
v_call: TRBV7-9
cdr3_length: 16
d_call: -
cdr3_nt: TGTGCCAGCAGCTTACTAGGGGCAGGCGCCTACAATGAGCAGTTCTTC
cdr3_aa: CASSLLGAGAYNEQFF

clone_size: -
j_call: TRBJ2-5
v_call: TRBV20-1
cdr3_length: 17
d_call: -
cdr3_nt: TGCAGTGCTTGGAGTAATAGGTTGGGCAACCGAAAAGAGACCCAGTACTTC
cdr3_aa: CSAWSNRLGNRKETQYF

clone_size: -
j_call: TRBJ2-5
v_call: TRBV4-1
cdr3_length: 15
d_call: -
cdr3_nt: TGCGCCAGCAGCCAAGGATCGCGGAACCAAGAGACCCAGTACTTC
cdr3_aa: CASSQGSRNQETQYF

clone_size: -
j_call: TRBJ2-5
v_call: TRBV5-1
cdr3_length: 18
d_call: TRBD2
cdr3_nt: TGCGCCAGCAGCTTGGTGTCTAGCGGGGGGCAATGGCAAGAGACCCAGTACTTC
cdr3_aa: CASSLVSSGGQWQETQYF

clone_size: -
j_call: TRBJ2-3
v_call: TRBV7-2
cdr3_length: 16
d_call: TRBD2
cdr3_nt: TGTGCCAGCAGCTTAGATAGTCTAGCGGGAGGGGATACGCAGTATTTT
cdr3_aa: CASSLDSLAGGDTQYF

clone_size: few
j_call: TRBJ2-7
v_call: TRBV6-5
cdr3_length: 16
d_call: TRBD1
cdr3_nt: TGTGCCAGCAGTTACAAGACAGGGGGCGAGTTCTACGAGCAGTACTTC
cdr3_aa: CASSYKTGGEFYEQYF

clone_size: few
j_call: TRBJ2-5
v_call: TRBV20-1
cdr3_length: 12
d_call: TRBD2
cdr3_nt: TGCAGTGCTAGAAGCGGGGGAAAGACCCAGTACTTC
cdr3_aa: CSARSGGKTQYF

clone_size: -
j_call: TRBJ2-1
v_call: TRBV7-8
cdr3_length: 17
d_call: -
cdr3_nt: TGTGCCAGCAGCTTAGCTCTTGGCACATCCAGAATTATTGAGCAGTTCTTC
cdr3_aa: CASSLALGTSRIIEQFF

clone_size: -
j_call: TRBJ2-3
v_call: TRBV7-2
cdr3_length: 15
d_call: TRBD2
cdr3_nt: TGTGCCAGCAGCCCGGGGGGGAGATCCACAGATACGCAGTATTTT
cdr3_aa: CASSPGGRSTDTQYF

clone_size: -
j_call: TRBJ2-7
v_call: TRBV29-1
cdr3_length: 14
d_call: -
cdr3_nt: TGCAGCGTTGCGGGGGCGCGTACTTTCGACGAGCAGTACTTC
cdr3_aa: CSVAGARTFDEQYF

clone_size: -
j_call: TRBJ1-2
v_call: TRBV5-1
cdr3_length: 15
d_call: -
cdr3_nt: TGCGCCAGCAGCCCCAGTTACCCCCCTAACTATGGCTACACCTTC
cdr3_aa: CASSPSYPPNYGYTF

clone_size: -
j_call: TRBJ2-3
v_call: TRBV12-3/TRBV12-4
cdr3_length: 16
d_call: -
cdr3_nt: TGTGCCAGCATTGGGGGACGGGGAGAACACACAGATACGCAGTATTTT
cdr3_aa: CASIGGRGEHTDTQYF

clone_size: -
j_call: TRBJ1-5
v_call: TRBV25-1
cdr3_length: 13
d_call: -
cdr3_nt: TGTGCCGCAGGTGGCGGGGAGAATCAGCCCCAGCATTTT
cdr3_aa: CAAGGGENQPQHF

clone_size: -
j_call: TRBJ2-5
v_call: TRBV7-9
cdr3_length: 13
d_call: TRBD1
cdr3_nt: TGTGCCAGCAGCCCTGACAGGGGAAAGACCCAGTACTTC
cdr3_aa: CASSPDRGKTQYF

clone_size: -
j_call: TRBJ2-5
v_call: TRBV2
cdr3_length: 13
d_call: -
cdr3_nt: TGTGCCAGCAGTGCTAACCGCCAAGAGACCCAGTACTTC
cdr3_aa: CASSANRQETQYF

clone_size: -
j_call: TRBJ1-2
v_call: TRBV6-1
cdr3_length: 14
d_call: TRBD1
cdr3_nt: TGTGCCAGCAAGACCGCGACAGGGGACTATGGCTACACCTTC
cdr3_aa: CASKTATGDYGYTF